This note documents a single T cell receptor (beta chain) sequence. As yet, its antigen is unknown. The source of the sample is a study of vaccination and CD4 T cells after COVID-19. Treatment defined: 10-day PBMC culture with coronavirus spike peptide pools or control peptides (ViraFEST assay). Gathering of the CD4+ T cells, from the unexposed donor, took place before the COVID-19 pandemic (2011-2018). The CDR3 is 16 amino acids. Germline-derived CDR1 and CDR2 are MRHNA and SNTAGT. V lost 0 bases to trimming and J lost 7 bases; unmatched junction nucleotides: 8. Sequence data for DNA of cultured CD4+ T cells were generated by the Oncomine TCR Beta short-read assay. The authors extracted genomic DNA from cultured CD4+ T cells. MiXCR, run by TCRdb on the PCR reads, gives a single entry per CDR3 protein. The data hold roughly 7,200 distinct CDR3 sequences, with 33% observed a single time.

J is TRBJ2-1 and V is TRBV6-4, with 8 bases lining up with TRBD2. Source material: CD4+ T cells from blood, cultured in vitro. The receptor was isolated from a human donor in good health. The CDR3 loop is CASSDSAGGGMNEQFF. For the CDR3, the DNA is TGTGCCAGCAGTGACTCGGCGGGGGGCGGTATGAATGAGCAGTTCTTC.